Reported below is one T cell receptor beta chain. The antigen is undetermined. The sample originates from a study of cytomegalovirus exposure and HLA in healthy donors. The PCR ran on 60 Vbeta and 13 Jbeta primers. The data were produced by immunoSEQ multiplex PCR, yet TCRdb's version contains in-frame clones alone and is incomplete. The sample consists of about 90,000 clones, 84% of them appearing once. Germline CDR1 WSHSY, CDR2 SAAADI. Trimming pared 4 bases from V and 3 bases from J, leaving 15 bases between. This CDR3 spans 15 amino acids. Overall study results and limits: Most TCR beta V segments were productive about 87% or about 30% of the time in an earlier analysis. With DRB1 most and HLA-C fewest, TCR association rates differed between HLA loci in a later analysis. Exclusion applied to some V segments, including TRBV6-2 and TRBV6-3, as they were indistinguishable. Association with HLA alleles at 0.05 false discovery rate was found for around 15,000 TCR beta sequences in a later analysis.

The rearrangement joins TRBV10-2 to TRBJ1-1, with D possibly matching TRBD1 (6 bases). The sequence came from a man younger than 35 in good health and CMV-seronegative. Input material: PBMCs. CDR3 loop: CASSVRSGGDTEAFF. Here the CDR3 DNA reads TGCGCCAGCAGTGTCCGAAGTGGGGGCGACACTGAAGCTTTCTTT.